This is a list of T cell receptor beta chains from one sample in a study of blood T cell repertoires in COVID-19. Repertoires were generated with immunoSEQ multiplex PCR, while TCRdb's copy carries only in-frame clones and drops some. This table has about 400,000 clones, 75% to 90% appearing once. The sequenced sample was peripheral blood. Receptors originate from a woman in her sixties or seventies with COVID-19, enrolled during active disease. Both conserved end residues are part of each CDR3. A D gene is named only where the DNA matches it firmly. Some rows mark clone size as missing; the rest say once, few, many or name a class of expanded clone.

CDR3nt: TGTGCCACCTCCGGGACTCACTACGAGCAGTACTTC; CDR3aa: CATSGTHYEQYF; abundance: NA; d_gene: NA; j_gene: TRBJ2-7; len: 12; v_gene: TRBV19
CDR3nt: TGTGCCAGCAGCTCAAGACAGGGCAACGGGGGCTACACCTTC; CDR3aa: CASSSRQGNGGYTF; abundance: NA; d_gene: TRBD1; j_gene: TRBJ1-2; len: 14; v_gene: TRBV7-3
CDR3nt: TGTGCCAGCAGTGAACGGGGGGTACAAGAGACCCAGTACTTC; CDR3aa: CASSERGVQETQYF; abundance: NA; d_gene: TRBD2; j_gene: TRBJ2-5; len: 14; v_gene: TRBV6-1
CDR3nt: TGCGCCAGCCCCGAAGCACCCGGGTGCACTGAAGCTTTCTTT; CDR3aa: CASPEAPGCTEAFF; abundance: NA; d_gene: NA; j_gene: TRBJ1-1; len: 14; v_gene: TRBV4-3
CDR3nt: TGTGCCAGCAATATCAGGGGGCTCACAGATACGCAGTATTTT; CDR3aa: CASNIRGLTDTQYF; abundance: NA; d_gene: TRBD1; j_gene: TRBJ2-3; len: 14; v_gene: TRBV6-6
CDR3nt: TGTGCCAGCACGGACCCAAGGGCAGGGTCTGGAAACACCATATATTTT; CDR3aa: CASTDPRAGSGNTIYF; abundance: few; d_gene: NA; j_gene: TRBJ1-3; len: 16; v_gene: TRBV2
CDR3nt: TGCGCCAGCAGCCAAGTCGGGACAGGGGGCTATGGCTACACCTTC; CDR3aa: CASSQVGTGGYGYTF; abundance: NA; d_gene: TRBD1; j_gene: TRBJ1-2; len: 15; v_gene: TRBV4-3
CDR3nt: TGTGCCAGCAGCTTAGCGGGGGGGACAGATACGCAGTATTTT; CDR3aa: CASSLAGGTDTQYF; abundance: few; d_gene: TRBD2; j_gene: TRBJ2-3; len: 14; v_gene: TRBV7-3
CDR3nt: TGTGCCAGCAGCTTAACGCTAGGCCATACGCAGTATTTT; CDR3aa: CASSLTLGHTQYF; abundance: once; d_gene: NA; j_gene: TRBJ2-3; len: 13; v_gene: TRBV7-3
CDR3nt: TGTGCCAGTAGTAACATGGGGGGGAACACTGAAGCTTTCTTT; CDR3aa: CASSNMGGNTEAFF; abundance: NA; d_gene: NA; j_gene: TRBJ1-1; len: 14; v_gene: TRBV19
CDR3nt: TGTGCCAGCAGCCTCCAGGGGTATAATGAAAAACTGTTTTTT; CDR3aa: CASSLQGYNEKLFF; abundance: NA; d_gene: NA; j_gene: TRBJ1-4; len: 14; v_gene: TRBV6-6
CDR3nt: TGTGCCAGCAGTCTAGACAGGGGGCGCAACGAGCAGTACTTC; CDR3aa: CASSLDRGRNEQYF; abundance: NA; d_gene: TRBD1; j_gene: TRBJ2-7; len: 14; v_gene: TRBV27
CDR3nt: TGTGCCAGCAGTTACTCACAGGGAATGGGGTACGAGCAGTACTTC; CDR3aa: CASSYSQGMGYEQYF; abundance: NA; d_gene: NA; j_gene: TRBJ2-7; len: 15; v_gene: TRBV6-5
CDR3nt: TGTGCTAGTGGTACGATGACAGGGCCAAATTTCCTATATGGCTACACCTTC; CDR3aa: CASGTMTGPNFLYGYTF; abundance: NA; d_gene: TRBD1; j_gene: TRBJ1-2; len: 17; v_gene: TRBV12-5
CDR3nt: TGCAGCGTTCCGAGGGGACTAGCGAGAGACAATGAGCAGTTCTTC; CDR3aa: CSVPRGLARDNEQFF; abundance: NA; d_gene: TRBD2; j_gene: TRBJ2-1; len: 15; v_gene: TRBV29-1
CDR3nt: TGTGCCAGCAGCCCCCCGACGGGACAGGGGGCGTTTCAAGAAAAACTGTTTTTT; CDR3aa: CASSPPTGQGAFQEKLFF; abundance: NA; d_gene: TRBD1; j_gene: TRBJ1-4; len: 18; v_gene: TRBV11-3
CDR3nt: TGTGCCAGCAGCTTAGTTGCAGGGGACTATGGCTACACCTTC; CDR3aa: CASSLVAGDYGYTF; abundance: NA; d_gene: NA; j_gene: TRBJ1-2; len: 14; v_gene: TRBV7-2
CDR3nt: TGTGCCAGTAGCCACGGCGACAGGGCCTACAATGAGCAGTTCTTC; CDR3aa: CASSHGDRAYNEQFF; abundance: NA; d_gene: TRBD1; j_gene: TRBJ2-1; len: 15; v_gene: TRBV19
CDR3nt: TGCGCCAGCAGCCAAGTTCCAGGGTACAGTCGCGGAGAGACCCAGTACTTC; CDR3aa: CASSQVPGYSRGETQYF; abundance: NA; d_gene: NA; j_gene: TRBJ2-5; len: 17; v_gene: TRBV4-1
CDR3nt: TGTGCCAGCAGCCAAGATTATCCCCTCTATGGCTACACCTTC; CDR3aa: CASSQDYPLYGYTF; abundance: NA; d_gene: NA; j_gene: TRBJ1-2; len: 14; v_gene: TRBV3-1/TRBV3-2
CDR3nt: TGTGCCAGCTTTCGGACAGGGACCAATTCACCCCTCCACTTT; CDR3aa: CASFRTGTNSPLHF; abundance: few; d_gene: TRBD1; j_gene: TRBJ1-6; len: 14; v_gene: TRBV6-6
CDR3nt: TGTGCCAGCAGCTTAGATGGGCAGGGTCTCGCAGATACGCAGTATTTT; CDR3aa: CASSLDGQGLADTQYF; abundance: NA; d_gene: NA; j_gene: TRBJ2-3; len: 16; v_gene: TRBV11-3
CDR3nt: TGCGCCAGCAGCCAGGGGACAGGGGGCACCGGGGAGCTGTTTTTT; CDR3aa: CASSQGTGGTGELFF; abundance: NA; d_gene: TRBD1; j_gene: TRBJ2-2; len: 15; v_gene: TRBV4-1
CDR3nt: TGTGCCAGCAGCGTACGAGGGTCCACAGATACGCAGTATTTT; CDR3aa: CASSVRGSTDTQYF; abundance: NA; d_gene: NA; j_gene: TRBJ2-3; len: 14; v_gene: TRBV9
CDR3nt: TGCGCCAGCAGCCAAGATCTAGCGGGGGCTAATGAGCAGTTCTTC; CDR3aa: CASSQDLAGANEQFF; abundance: once; d_gene: TRBD2; j_gene: TRBJ2-1; len: 15; v_gene: TRBV4-1
CDR3nt: TGTGCCAGCTCCCAGCGGGCCCCATTAGATACGCAGTATTTT; CDR3aa: CASSQRAPLDTQYF; abundance: NA; d_gene: NA; j_gene: TRBJ2-3; len: 14; v_gene: TRBV6-5
CDR3nt: TGCAGCGTTGGACAGGGGGTTAGCGAGCAGTACTTC; CDR3aa: CSVGQGVSEQYF; abundance: NA; d_gene: TRBD1; j_gene: TRBJ2-7; len: 12; v_gene: TRBV29-1
CDR3nt: TGCGCCAGCAGCCAAGGGATACAGGGGGCGGACAATCAGCCCCAGCATTTT; CDR3aa: CASSQGIQGADNQPQHF; abundance: few; d_gene: TRBD1; j_gene: TRBJ1-5; len: 17; v_gene: TRBV4-1
CDR3nt: TGTGCCAGTAGGATACAAACGGGATACAATCAGCCCCAGCATTTT; CDR3aa: CASRIQTGYNQPQHF; abundance: once; d_gene: NA; j_gene: TRBJ1-5; len: 15; v_gene: TRBV19
CDR3nt: TGTGCCAGCAGTTGGTTCGGGGGTGAAGGGAAAACTGAAGCTTTCTTT; CDR3aa: CASSWFGGEGKTEAFF; abundance: NA; d_gene: NA; j_gene: TRBJ1-1; len: 16; v_gene: TRBV6-6
CDR3nt: TGTGCCGCTTATGGGCGGTGGGAGCCTGAAGCTTTCTTT; CDR3aa: CAAYGRWEPEAFF; abundance: NA; d_gene: NA; j_gene: TRBJ1-1; len: 13; v_gene: TRBV19
CDR3nt: TGTGCCAGCAGCTCCGCCTTCTCGGGGGGAAGATACAATGAGCAGTTCTTC; CDR3aa: CASSSAFSGGRYNEQFF; abundance: NA; d_gene: TRBD2; j_gene: TRBJ2-1; len: 17; v_gene: TRBV7-2
CDR3nt: TGTGCCAGCAGGGACAGGGGAAACATTCAGTACTTC; CDR3aa: CASRDRGNIQYF; abundance: NA; d_gene: TRBD1; j_gene: TRBJ2-4; len: 12; v_gene: TRBV2
CDR3nt: TGTGCCAGCAGCGCCTGGGACAGCTCTGGAAACACCATATATTTT; CDR3aa: CASSAWDSSGNTIYF; abundance: once; d_gene: TRBD1; j_gene: TRBJ1-3; len: 15; v_gene: TRBV9
CDR3nt: TGTGCCAGCAGCTTATATCCAGGGTTGCAGTACTTC; CDR3aa: CASSLYPGLQYF; abundance: NA; d_gene: NA; j_gene: TRBJ2-7; len: 12; v_gene: TRBV5-6
CDR3nt: TGTGCCTGGAGATTAGTCGCAGATACGCAGTATTTT; CDR3aa: CAWRLVADTQYF; abundance: NA; d_gene: NA; j_gene: TRBJ2-3; len: 12; v_gene: TRBV30
CDR3nt: TGTGCCTGGAGTCGAGCCTTCTCTGGAAACACCATATATTTT; CDR3aa: CAWSRAFSGNTIYF; abundance: NA; d_gene: NA; j_gene: TRBJ1-3; len: 14; v_gene: TRBV30
CDR3nt: TGTGCCACTCGACTCGACAGGTTTATGAACACTGAAGCTTTCTTT; CDR3aa: CATRLDRFMNTEAFF; abundance: NA; d_gene: NA; j_gene: TRBJ1-1; len: 15; v_gene: TRBV19
CDR3nt: TGTGCCAGCAGCTTGTTAGGACAGGGACAGAACTATGGCTACACCTTC; CDR3aa: CASSLLGQGQNYGYTF; abundance: few; d_gene: TRBD1; j_gene: TRBJ1-2; len: 16; v_gene: TRBV5-4
CDR3nt: TGTGCCAGCAGGAGACAGGGGGCTGGCAATGAGCAGTTCTTC; CDR3aa: CASRRQGAGNEQFF; abundance: NA; d_gene: TRBD1; j_gene: TRBJ2-1; len: 14; v_gene: TRBV2
CDR3nt: TGTGCCAGTAGTATCGATGGGGACTTTTGGGAGCAGTACTTC; CDR3aa: CASSIDGDFWEQYF; abundance: NA; d_gene: NA; j_gene: TRBJ2-7; len: 14; v_gene: TRBV19
CDR3nt: TGTGCCAGCAGCGCGGGACTAGCCAAAAACATTCAGTACTTC; CDR3aa: CASSAGLAKNIQYF; abundance: NA; d_gene: NA; j_gene: TRBJ2-4; len: 14; v_gene: TRBV7-2
CDR3nt: TGTGCCAGCAGTTTCGACACTGGAAACGAGCAGTACTTC; CDR3aa: CASSFDTGNEQYF; abundance: NA; d_gene: NA; j_gene: TRBJ2-7; len: 13; v_gene: TRBV12-3/TRBV12-4
CDR3nt: TGTGCCAGCAGCTTATTCCGACAAGTCTATGGCTACACCTTC; CDR3aa: CASSLFRQVYGYTF; abundance: NA; d_gene: NA; j_gene: TRBJ1-2; len: 14; v_gene: TRBV5-4
CDR3nt: TGTGCCAGCAGCTTAGACGCGGCCGCCTACGAGCAGTACTTC; CDR3aa: CASSLDAAAYEQYF; abundance: NA; d_gene: NA; j_gene: TRBJ2-7; len: 14; v_gene: TRBV11-2
CDR3nt: TGCGCCAGCAGCTTGCTGTCCTCCAATGAGCAGTTCTTC; CDR3aa: CASSLLSSNEQFF; abundance: NA; d_gene: NA; j_gene: TRBJ2-1; len: 13; v_gene: TRBV5-1
CDR3nt: TGTGCCAGCAGCTTAGACTACGACACAGATACGCAGTATTTT; CDR3aa: CASSLDYDTDTQYF; abundance: NA; d_gene: NA; j_gene: TRBJ2-3; len: 14; v_gene: TRBV7-9
CDR3nt: TGTGCCAGCAGTTCCCAGGGGGGTCGTCGTGAAGGTGAGCAGTTCTTC; CDR3aa: CASSSQGGRREGEQFF; abundance: NA; d_gene: NA; j_gene: TRBJ2-1; len: 16; v_gene: TRBV6-5
CDR3nt: TGTGCCAGCAGACCCCGGGACAGGGGCTTTGCAGGCGGAAACACCATATATTTT; CDR3aa: CASRPRDRGFAGGNTIYF; abundance: NA; d_gene: TRBD1; j_gene: TRBJ1-3; len: 18; v_gene: TRBV28
CDR3nt: TGTGCCAGCAGCGAACGACAGGGAGGAAAACTGTTTTTT; CDR3aa: CASSERQGGKLFF; abundance: NA; d_gene: TRBD1; j_gene: TRBJ1-4; len: 13; v_gene: TRBV7-3
CDR3nt: TGTGCCAGCAGTACCACAGGGGCTGAAGCTTTCTTT; CDR3aa: CASSTTGAEAFF; abundance: NA; d_gene: TRBD1; j_gene: TRBJ1-1; len: 12; v_gene: TRBV6-6
CDR3nt: TGTGCCAGCAGTTCCGAGGGCCAATATAGCAATCAGCCCCAGCATTTT; CDR3aa: CASSSEGQYSNQPQHF; abundance: NA; d_gene: NA; j_gene: TRBJ1-5; len: 16; v_gene: TRBV27
CDR3nt: TGTGCCAGCAGTGAAGGACAGAGCGCCGATGAGCAGTTCTTC; CDR3aa: CASSEGQSADEQFF; abundance: NA; d_gene: NA; j_gene: TRBJ2-1; len: 14; v_gene: TRBV2
CDR3nt: TGTGCCACCCTCATGGAGGGTTACACTGAAGCTTTCTTT; CDR3aa: CATLMEGYTEAFF; abundance: NA; d_gene: NA; j_gene: TRBJ1-1; len: 13; v_gene: TRBV6-5